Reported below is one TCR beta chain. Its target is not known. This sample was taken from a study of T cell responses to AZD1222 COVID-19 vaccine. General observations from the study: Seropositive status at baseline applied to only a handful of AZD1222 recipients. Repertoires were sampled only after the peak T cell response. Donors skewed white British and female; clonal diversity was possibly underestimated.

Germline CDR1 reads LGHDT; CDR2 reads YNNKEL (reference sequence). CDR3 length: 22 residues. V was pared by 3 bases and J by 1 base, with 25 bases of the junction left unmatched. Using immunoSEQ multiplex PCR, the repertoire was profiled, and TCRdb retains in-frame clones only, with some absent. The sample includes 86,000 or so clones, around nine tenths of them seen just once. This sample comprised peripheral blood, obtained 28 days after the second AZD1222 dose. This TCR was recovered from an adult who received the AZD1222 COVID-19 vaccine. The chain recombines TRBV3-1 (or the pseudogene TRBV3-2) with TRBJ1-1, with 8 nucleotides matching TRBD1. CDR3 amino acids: CASSHTYSGQALVGWPNTEAFF. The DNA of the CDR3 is TGTGCCAGCAGCCACACCTATTCGGGACAGGCGTTAGTAGGGTGGCCGAACACTGAAGCTTTCTTT.